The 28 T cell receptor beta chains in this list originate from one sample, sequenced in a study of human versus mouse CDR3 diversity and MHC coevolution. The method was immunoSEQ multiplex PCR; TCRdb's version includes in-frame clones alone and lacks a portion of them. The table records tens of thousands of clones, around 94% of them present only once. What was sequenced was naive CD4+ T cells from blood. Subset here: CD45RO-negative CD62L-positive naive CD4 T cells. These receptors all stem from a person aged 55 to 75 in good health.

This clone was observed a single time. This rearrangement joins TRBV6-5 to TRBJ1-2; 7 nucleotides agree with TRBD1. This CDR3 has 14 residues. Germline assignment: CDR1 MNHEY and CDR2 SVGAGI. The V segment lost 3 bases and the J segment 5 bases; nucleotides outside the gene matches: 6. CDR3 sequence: CASSYYGQAYGYTF. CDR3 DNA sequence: TGTGCCAGCAGTTATTACGGACAGGCATATGGCTACACCTTC.

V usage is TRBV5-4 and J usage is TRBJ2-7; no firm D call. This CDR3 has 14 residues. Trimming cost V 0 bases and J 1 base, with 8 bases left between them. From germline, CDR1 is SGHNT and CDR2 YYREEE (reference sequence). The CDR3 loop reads CASSLDARSYEQYF. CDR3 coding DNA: TGTGCCAGCAGCTTGGATGCCAGGTCCTACGAGCAGTACTTC.

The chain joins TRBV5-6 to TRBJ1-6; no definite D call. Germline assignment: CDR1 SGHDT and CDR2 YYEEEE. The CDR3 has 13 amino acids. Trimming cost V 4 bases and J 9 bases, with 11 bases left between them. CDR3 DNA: TGTGCCAGCAGCCCCGGAGGCGGTTCACCCCTCCACTTT. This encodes CASSPGGGSPLHF.

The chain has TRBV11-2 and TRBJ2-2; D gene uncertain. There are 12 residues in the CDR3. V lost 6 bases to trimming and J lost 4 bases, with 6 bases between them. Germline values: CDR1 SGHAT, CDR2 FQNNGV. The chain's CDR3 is CASSLGTGELFF. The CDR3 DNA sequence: TGTGCCAGCAGTCTCGGCACCGGGGAGCTGTTTTTT. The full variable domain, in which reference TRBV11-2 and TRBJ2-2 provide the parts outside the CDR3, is EAGVAQSPRYKIIEKRQSVAFWCNPISGHATLYWYQQILGQGPKLLIQFQNNGVVDDSQLPKDRFSAERLKGVDSTLKIQPAKLEDSAVYLCASSLGTGELFFGEGSRLTVL.

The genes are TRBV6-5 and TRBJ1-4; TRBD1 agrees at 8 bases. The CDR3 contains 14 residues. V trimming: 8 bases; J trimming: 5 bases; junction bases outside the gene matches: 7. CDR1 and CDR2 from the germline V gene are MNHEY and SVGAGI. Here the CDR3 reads CASGNRGLNEKLFF. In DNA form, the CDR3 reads TGTGCCAGCGGAAACAGGGGGTTAAATGAAAAACTGTTTTTT.

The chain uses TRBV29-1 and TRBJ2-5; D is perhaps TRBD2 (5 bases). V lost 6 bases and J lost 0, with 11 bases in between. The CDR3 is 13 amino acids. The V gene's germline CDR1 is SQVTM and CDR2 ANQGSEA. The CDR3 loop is CSVAPEDQETQYF. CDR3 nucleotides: TGCAGCGTCGCCCCGGAGGACCAAGAGACCCAGTACTTC.

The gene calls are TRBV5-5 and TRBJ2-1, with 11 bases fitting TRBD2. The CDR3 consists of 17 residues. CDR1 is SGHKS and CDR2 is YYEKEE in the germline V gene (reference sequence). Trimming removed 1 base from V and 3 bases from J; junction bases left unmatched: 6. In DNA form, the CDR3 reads TGTGCCAGCAGCTTGTTAACCGGGACTAGCGGCTACAATGAGCAGTTCTTC. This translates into CASSLLTGTSGYNEQFF.

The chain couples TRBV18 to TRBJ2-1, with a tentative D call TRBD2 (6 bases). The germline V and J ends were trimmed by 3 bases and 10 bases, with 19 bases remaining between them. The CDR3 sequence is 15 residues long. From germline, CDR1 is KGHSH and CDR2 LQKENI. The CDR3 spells CASSPEGGSWSEQFF. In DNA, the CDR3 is TGTGCCAGCTCACCGGAGGGTGGGTCCTGGAGCGAGCAGTTCTTC.

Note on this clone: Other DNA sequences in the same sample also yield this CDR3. As DNA, the CDR3 is TGCGCCAGCAGCCGAGCCGGGACAGGAGGGACTGAAGCTTTCTTT. Translating it yields CASSRAGTGGTEAFF. J is TRBJ1-1 and V is TRBV4-1; 8 nucleotides agree with TRBD1. The ends lost 4 bases at V and 5 bases at J; junction bases unmatched: 9. The CDR3 extends over 15 amino acids. Germline CDR1 and CDR2: MGHRA and YSYEKL.

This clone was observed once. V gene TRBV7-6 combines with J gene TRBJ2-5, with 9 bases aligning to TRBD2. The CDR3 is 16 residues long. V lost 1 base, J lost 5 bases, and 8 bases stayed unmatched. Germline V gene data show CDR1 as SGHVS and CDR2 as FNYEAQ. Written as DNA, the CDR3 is TGTGCCAGCAGCTTAGATAGCGGGAGTGTCAGGGAGACCCAGTACTTC. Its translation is CASSLDSGSVRETQYF.

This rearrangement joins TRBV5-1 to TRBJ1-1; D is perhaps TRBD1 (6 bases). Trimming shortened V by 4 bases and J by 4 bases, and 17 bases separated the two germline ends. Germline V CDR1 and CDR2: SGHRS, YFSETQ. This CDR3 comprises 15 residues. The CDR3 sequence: CASSPGGADGTEAFF. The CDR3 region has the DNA TGCGCCAGCAGCCCTGGGGGGGCCGATGGCACTGAAGCTTTCTTT.

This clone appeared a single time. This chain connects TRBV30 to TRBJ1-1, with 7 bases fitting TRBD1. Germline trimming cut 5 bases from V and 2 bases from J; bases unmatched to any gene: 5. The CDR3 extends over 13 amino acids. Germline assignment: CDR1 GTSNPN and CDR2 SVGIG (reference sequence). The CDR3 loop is CAWFGQANTEAFF. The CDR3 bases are TGTGCCTGGTTTGGACAGGCCAACACTGAAGCTTTCTTT.

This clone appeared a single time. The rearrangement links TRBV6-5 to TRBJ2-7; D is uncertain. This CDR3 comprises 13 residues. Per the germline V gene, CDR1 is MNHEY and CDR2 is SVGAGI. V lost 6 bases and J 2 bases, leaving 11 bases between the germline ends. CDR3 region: CASSQTGTYEQYF. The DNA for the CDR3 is TGTGCCAGCAGCCAAACGGGTACCTACGAGCAGTACTTC.

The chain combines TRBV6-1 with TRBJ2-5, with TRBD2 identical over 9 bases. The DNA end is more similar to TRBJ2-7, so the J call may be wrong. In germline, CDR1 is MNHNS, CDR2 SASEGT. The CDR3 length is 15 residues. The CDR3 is CASSNGLAYSYEQYF. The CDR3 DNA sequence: TGTGCCAGCAGCAACGGACTAGCGTACTCCTACGAGCAGTACTTC.

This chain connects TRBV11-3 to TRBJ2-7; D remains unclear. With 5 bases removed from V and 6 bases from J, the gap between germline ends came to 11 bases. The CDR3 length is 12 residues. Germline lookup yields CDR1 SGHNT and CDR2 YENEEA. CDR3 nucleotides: TGTGCCAGCAGCCGCACGTCGGGCGAGCAGTACTTC. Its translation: CASSRTSGEQYF.

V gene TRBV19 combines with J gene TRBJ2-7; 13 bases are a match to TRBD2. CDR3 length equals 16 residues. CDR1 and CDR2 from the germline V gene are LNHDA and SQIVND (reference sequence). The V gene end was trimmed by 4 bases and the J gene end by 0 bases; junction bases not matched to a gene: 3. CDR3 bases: TGTGCCAGTAGTACCAGGACTAGCGGGAGCTCCTACGAGCAGTACTTC. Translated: CASSTRTSGSSYEQYF.

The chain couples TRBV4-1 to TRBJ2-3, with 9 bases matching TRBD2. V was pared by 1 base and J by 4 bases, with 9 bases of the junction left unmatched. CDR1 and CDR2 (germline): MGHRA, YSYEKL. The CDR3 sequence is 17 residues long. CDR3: CASSQGGGAGGADTQYF. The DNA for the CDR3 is TGCGCCAGCAGCCAAGGTGGCGGTGCGGGAGGGGCAGATACGCAGTATTTT.

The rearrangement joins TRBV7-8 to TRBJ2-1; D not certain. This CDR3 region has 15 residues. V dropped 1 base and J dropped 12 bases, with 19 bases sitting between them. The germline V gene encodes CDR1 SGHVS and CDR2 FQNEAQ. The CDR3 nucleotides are TGTGCCAGCAGCTTAGGACCGGAGATGAGTTTTCGGCAGTTCTTC. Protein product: CASSLGPEMSFRQFF.

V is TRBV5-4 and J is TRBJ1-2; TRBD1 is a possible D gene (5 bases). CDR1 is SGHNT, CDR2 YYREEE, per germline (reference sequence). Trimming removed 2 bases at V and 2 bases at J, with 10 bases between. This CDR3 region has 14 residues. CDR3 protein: CASSLPGGNYGYTF. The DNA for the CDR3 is TGTGCCAGCAGCTTACCCGGGGGAAACTATGGCTACACCTTC.

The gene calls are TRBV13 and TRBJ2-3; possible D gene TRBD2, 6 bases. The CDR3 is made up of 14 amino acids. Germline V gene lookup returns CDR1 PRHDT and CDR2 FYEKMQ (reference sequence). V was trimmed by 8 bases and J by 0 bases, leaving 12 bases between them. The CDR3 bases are TGTGCCAGCTCCAATAGCGGAAGCACAGATACGCAGTATTTT. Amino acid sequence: CASSNSGSTDTQYF. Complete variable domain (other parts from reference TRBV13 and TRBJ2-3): AAGVIQSPRHLIKEKRETATLKCYPIPRHDTVYWYQQGPGQDPQFLISFYEKMQSDKGSIPDRFSAQQFSDYHSELNMSSLELGDSALYFCASSNSGSTDTQYFGPGTRLTVL.

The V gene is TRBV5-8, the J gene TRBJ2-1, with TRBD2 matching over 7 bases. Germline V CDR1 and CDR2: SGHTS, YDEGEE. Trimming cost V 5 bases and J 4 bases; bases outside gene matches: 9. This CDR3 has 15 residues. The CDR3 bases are TGTGCCAGCAGTTCGAAGCGGGGAGGTTACAATGAGCAGTTCTTC. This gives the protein CASSSKRGGYNEQFF.

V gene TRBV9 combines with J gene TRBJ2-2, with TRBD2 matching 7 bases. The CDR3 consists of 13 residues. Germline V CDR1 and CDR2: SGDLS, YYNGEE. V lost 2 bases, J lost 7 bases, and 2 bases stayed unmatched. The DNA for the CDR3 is TGTGCCAGCAGCGTGGCTAGCGGCGGGGAGCTGTTTTTT. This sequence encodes CASSVASGGELFF. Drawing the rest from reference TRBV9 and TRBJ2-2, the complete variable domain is DSGVTQTPKHLITATGQRVTLRCSPRSGDLSVYWYQQSLDQGLQFLIQYYNGEERAKGNILERFSAQQFPDLHSELNLSSLELGDSALYFCASSVASGGELFFGEGSRLTVL.

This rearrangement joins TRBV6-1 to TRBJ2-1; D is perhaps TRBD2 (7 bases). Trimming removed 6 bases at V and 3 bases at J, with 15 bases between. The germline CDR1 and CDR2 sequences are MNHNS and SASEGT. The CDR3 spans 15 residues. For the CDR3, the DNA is TGTGCCAGCAGGGTGGGAGGGGGGCTCTACAATGAGCAGTTCTTC. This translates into CASRVGGGLYNEQFF.

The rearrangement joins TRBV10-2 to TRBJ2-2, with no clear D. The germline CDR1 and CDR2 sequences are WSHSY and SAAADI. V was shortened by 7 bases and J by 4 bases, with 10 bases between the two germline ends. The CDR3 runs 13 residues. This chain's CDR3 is CASNLKSTGELFF. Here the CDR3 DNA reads TGCGCCAGCAATTTGAAGAGCACCGGGGAGCTGTTTTTT.

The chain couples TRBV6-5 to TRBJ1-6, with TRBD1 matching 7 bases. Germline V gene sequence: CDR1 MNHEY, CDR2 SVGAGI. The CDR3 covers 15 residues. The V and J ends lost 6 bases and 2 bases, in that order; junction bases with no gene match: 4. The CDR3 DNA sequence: TGTGCCAGCAGACAAGGGGGCACCTATAATTCACCCCTCCACTTT. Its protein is CASRQGGTYNSPLHF.

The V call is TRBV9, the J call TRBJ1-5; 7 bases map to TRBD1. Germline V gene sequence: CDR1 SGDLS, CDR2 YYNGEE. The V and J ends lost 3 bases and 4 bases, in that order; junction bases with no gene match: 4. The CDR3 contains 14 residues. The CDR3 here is CASSAGQENQPQHF. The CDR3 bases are TGTGCCAGCAGCGCCGGACAGGAAAATCAGCCCCAGCATTTT.

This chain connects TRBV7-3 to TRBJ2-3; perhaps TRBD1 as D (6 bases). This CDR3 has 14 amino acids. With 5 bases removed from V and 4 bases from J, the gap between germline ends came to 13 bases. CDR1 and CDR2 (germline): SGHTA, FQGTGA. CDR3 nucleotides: TGTGCCAGCAGCCTGGACAGAAACCCAGATACGCAGTATTTT. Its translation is CASSLDRNPDTQYF.

The DNA of the CDR3 is TGCGCCAGCAGCTTTCGTCAGGGAGGTGGGAATGAGCAGTTCTTC. It codes for CASSFRQGGGNEQFF. The V gene is TRBV5-1, the J gene TRBJ2-1; tentatively, D is TRBD2 (6 bases). The V and J ends lost 2 bases and 7 bases respectively, with 16 bases between them. The CDR3 covers 15 residues. Germline loops: CDR1 SGHRS, CDR2 YFSETQ.